This TCR beta chain was captured by sequencing in a study of OX40 agonist ivuxolimab in advanced cancers. Regarding the study in general: Ivuxolimab was a fully human IgG2 agonistic monoclonal antibody targeting the costimulatory receptor OX40 (CD134). Patients were allowed to have had prior anti-PD-1, anti-PD-L1 or anti-CTLA-4 therapy, and roughly 40% of the dose-escalation patients had previously received checkpoint inhibitors. Three dose-escalation patients achieved partial responses, one with hepatocellular carcinoma and two with cutaneous melanoma. In the dose-escalation cohort, more than 75% of patients were male, and the mean age was approximately 55 years, with a range of about 23 to 90. The paper covers the monotherapy dose-escalation part of the phase I ivuxolimab trial, which included N of about 51 patients. Intravenous ivuxolimab was administered to patients every 2 weeks at six dose levels: 0.01, 0.1, 0.3, 1.5, 3 and 10 mg/kg. Peripheral TCRbeta sequencing was intended to test whether TCR sequence diversity was altered and clonal T-cell expansion was caused by ivuxolimab. Among the roughly 50 dose-escalation patients, around 20 had hepatocellular carcinoma, roughly 15 melanoma, 9 renal cell carcinoma and 9 head and neck cancer.

To sequence the TCRbeta CDR3 region, genomic DNA was isolated from the sorted cells. The immunoSEQ Assay was used for sequencing of TCRbeta CDR3 regions. As stored in TCRdb, this immuneACCESS dataset retains in-frame rearrangements with V and J assigned. A fraction of the clones does not appear; measured against another copy, unresolved V genes explain less than half of the discrepancy, and the remainder lacks a known reason. Within this sample are approximately 66,000 clones, with 75% to 90% of them counted one time only. Together, the top ten hold about 0.83% of the sample. What the authors observed across the whole study: In partial responders in the 0.1-3.0 mg/kg groups, normalized peripheral clonal expansion was found to be among the lowest, especially among CD8+ T cells. The antigen specificity of the clonally expanded peripheral T cells was not determined. After ivuxolimab, expanded clones were on average more numerous among CD8+ T cells than among CD4+ T cells. At doses of 0.1 to 3.0 mg/kg, clonal expansion of both CD4+ and CD8+ blood T cells was observed from baseline to week 6. Low levels of normalized T-cell clonal expansion were also shown by some nonresponding patients.

For this clone: This clone's antigen is unknown. No quality values exist for individual bases; no much larger clone is one base distant.

Patients with autoimmune disease history or receiving systemic immunosuppression were excluded from the trial. Peripheral blood for TCR sequencing was collected from all dose cohorts at baseline, on cycle 4 day 1, and on cycle 7 day 1. Samples came from an open-label, multicenter, first-in-human phase I dose-escalation trial of ivuxolimab. Adults with locally advanced or metastatic melanoma, renal cell carcinoma, hepatocellular carcinoma or head and neck squamous cell carcinoma were enrolled in the trial. Before TCR sequencing, CD4+ T cells and CD8+ T cells were sorted from peripheral blood as separate populations. Relative to germline, V is 3 bases shorter and J is 1 base shorter, with 13 bases between their ends. As encoded in the germline V gene, CDR1 is MNHNS while CDR2 is SASEGT. The CDR3 goes from the cysteine to the phenylalanine over 16 residues. The retained sequence is limited to the CDR3, 48 bases, with the frame set at the first base.

This material consisted of CD4+ or CD8+ T cells sorted from blood, taken in a trial of the OX40 agonist ivuxolimab. This clonotype originated in an adult with an advanced solid tumor such as melanoma, head and neck, liver or kidney cancer. The rearranged segments are TRBV6-1 and TRBJ1-5; TRBD1 is a possible D gene, resting on 6 matching bases. In nucleotides, the sequence is TGTGCCAGCAGTGATACTTCAGGGGTGAGCAATCAGCCCCAGCATTTT. This encodes CASSDTSGVSNQPQHF.